The T cell receptor (beta chain) described here comes from a study of vaccination effects on CD4 cells after COVID-19. TCRdb's copy holds only in-frame clones and misses some; the assay was immunoSEQ multiplex PCR. The data contain tens of thousands of clones, around 74% of them seen just once; the ten biggest clones take up around 2.9%. Antigen-specific CD4+ T cell clonotypes were called by their expansion after viral peptide-pool culture in ViraFEST. Isolation of CD4+ T cells took place after less than 12 days of culture. Previously uninfected by SARS-CoV-2, the vaccine recipients also showed negative nucleocapsid antibodies. The CDR3 extends over 12 amino acids. CDR1 is KGHDR, CDR2 SFDVKD, per germline. Trimming shortened V by 9 bases and J by 7 bases, and 14 bases separated the two germline ends. Concerning this clone itself: Its antigen is undetermined.

Sequences were derived from CD4+ T cells from PBMCs cultured with HCoV-NL63 spike peptides, sampled before COVID-19 vaccination. This TCR was recovered from a human donor who received a COVID-19 vaccine. This chain uses TRBV24-1 with TRBJ1-2; D is possibly TRBD1 (5 bases). The CDR3 bases are TGTGCCACCGGGGAGGGGTCGGGTGGCTACACCTTC. Translating it yields CATGEGSGGYTF.